This T cell receptor (beta chain) is drawn from a study of T cells expressing NK-cell markers. At the level of the study: Seropositivity for HCMV was found in seven of the eight sequenced donors, with one seronegative.

TCRdb reprocessed the 5' RACE reads, keeping one entry per CDR3 protein, no DNA. This sample contains 550,000 to 600,000 distinct CDR3 sequences. Looked up from germline, CDR1 is SQVTM and CDR2 is ANQGSEA. The CDR3 loop spans 14 amino acids. The chain couples TRBV29-1 to TRBJ1-2; the D call of TRBD1 rests on TCRdb alone, since no DNA is present to check it. Sequencing was performed on blood T cells: a sorted CD56 or NKG2C T cell subset, CD4+ or CD8+ T cells, or bulk PBMC T cells (not recorded which). The source is a man between 18 and 35 years old in good health. CDR3 amino acids: CSVEDRRDRGGYTF. Full variable domain (outside the CDR3, taken from reference TRBV29-1 and TRBJ1-2): SAVISQKPSRDICQRGTSLTIQCQVDSQVTMMFWYRQQPGQSLTLIATANQGSEATYESGFVIDKFPISRPNLTFSTLTVSNMSPEDSSIYLCSVEDRRDRGGYTFGSGTRLTVV.